This T cell receptor (beta chain) was observed in a study of blood T cell repertoires in COVID-19. Looking at the study overall: From the United States, Italy and Spain came samples of acute and convalescent COVID-19. The analysed material was cDNA or gDNA that came from T cells, B-cell-depleted T cells, or PBMCs.

Only in-frame clones appear in the TCRdb table, and some are missing; sequencing was by immunoSEQ multiplex PCR. The sample yields 200,000 or so clones, 80% seen once. The sample taken for sequencing was peripheral blood. The origin of this receptor is a human donor in a cohort sampled during active COVID-19.

CDR3 nucleotides: TGTGCCAGCAGTGAGATAGGGACAGGGGGCGGTCAGCCCCAGCATTTT. As protein: CASSEIGTGGGQPQHF. The chain couples TRBV28 to TRBJ1-5, with 12 bases identical to TRBD1. The germline CDR1 and CDR2 sequences are MDHEN and SYDVKM. V was pared by 5 bases and J by 6 bases, with 8 bases of the junction left unmatched. The CDR3 spans 16 residues.